Below, 2 T cell receptor beta chains from the same sample are listed, as sequenced in a study of early T cells in non-severe SARS-CoV-2 infection. Via MiXCR, TCRdb re-called the 5' RACE reads, giving one row per CDR3 protein. The sample has roughly 56,000 distinct CDR3 sequences; 9.5% to 15% are singletons. The sample consisted of whole blood. The receptors here all came from an adult who was a healthcare worker with PCR-confirmed SARS-CoV-2 infection or an uninfected control (not recorded which).

This clonotype has ten or more counts. The V call is TRBV10-3, the J call TRBJ2-2, with D perhaps given as TRBD1 or TRBD2 (5 bases each). There are 14 residues in the CDR3. The V end was cut by 2 bases, the J end by 5 bases, with 9 bases between. CDR1 is ENHRY and CDR2 is SYGVKD in the germline V gene. The CDR3 sequence: CAISEEGLTGELFF. The DNA for the CDR3 is TGTGCCATCAGTGAGGAGGGGCTGACCGGGGAGCTGTTTTTT.

This sequence joins TRBV24-1 and TRBJ2-3, with D perhaps TRBD1 (6 bases). The CDR3 sequence is 19 residues long. V gave up 3 bases and J gave up 6 bases, with 27 bases separating them. From germline, CDR1 is KGHDR and CDR2 SFDVKD. Here the CDR3 reads CATSDPHKARGTLSDTQYF. The CDR3 nucleotides read TGTGCCACCAGTGATCCCCATAAGGCAAGGGGGACGTTATCGGATACGCAGTATTTT.